A selection of T cell receptor beta chains follows, all from one sample in a study of cytomegalovirus exposure and HLA in healthy donors. Clones were read by immunoSEQ multiplex PCR, and TCRdb kept only the in-frame ones, dropping some. This repertoire shows 90,000 to 130,000 clones, 80% to 85% found once; its top ten account for around 23%. The sequenced sample consisted of PBMCs. These receptors originate from a man in his thirties or forties in good health and CMV-seropositive. The CDR3 runs from the conserved cysteine through the conserved F or W. A D gene is named only where the DNA matches it firmly. Clone size, where shown, is once, few, many, or a class for clones that have expanded.

j_gene: TRBJ2-3
d_gene: TRBD1
abundance: once
v_gene: TRBV6-1
len: 15
CDR3aa: CASSDGQGWADTQYF
CDR3nt: TGTGCCAGCAGTGACGGACAGGGTTGGGCAGATACGCAGTATTTT

j_gene: TRBJ2-7
d_gene: TRBD1
abundance: .
v_gene: TRBV9
len: 14
CDR3aa: CASSVGGGSNEQYF
CDR3nt: TGTGCCAGCAGCGTAGGAGGGGGCTCCAACGAGCAGTACTTC

j_gene: TRBJ2-5
d_gene: TRBD1
abundance: .
v_gene: TRBV5-1
len: 15
CDR3aa: CASSIRDRGSETQYF
CDR3nt: TGCGCCAGCAGCATCCGGGACAGGGGTAGTGAGACCCAGTACTTC

j_gene: TRBJ2-5
d_gene: .
abundance: .
v_gene: TRBV29-1
len: 13
CDR3aa: CSVERTEKETQYF
CDR3nt: TGCAGCGTTGAGAGGACAGAGAAAGAGACCCAGTACTTC

j_gene: TRBJ1-1
d_gene: .
abundance: .
v_gene: TRBV4-2
len: 17
CDR3aa: CASSQAGFLERTGKAFF
CDR3nt: TGTGCCAGCAGCCAAGCTGGATTTCTCGAACGTACGGGAAAAGCTTTCTTT

j_gene: TRBJ2-1
d_gene: TRBD2
abundance: .
v_gene: TRBV7-8
len: 13
CDR3aa: CASSFSSGRYRFF
CDR3nt: TGTGCCAGCAGCTTTTCTAGCGGGAGATATCGGTTCTTC

j_gene: TRBJ2-3
d_gene: .
abundance: .
v_gene: TRBV9
len: 14
CDR3aa: CASGGGNGVDTQYF
CDR3nt: TGTGCCAGCGGTGGCGGGAATGGCGTGGATACGCAGTATTTT

j_gene: TRBJ2-2
d_gene: TRBD1
abundance: .
v_gene: TRBV2
len: 15
CDR3aa: CASRRDRGDTGELFF
CDR3nt: TGTGCCAGCAGGCGGGACAGGGGGGACACCGGGGAGCTGTTCTTT

j_gene: TRBJ1-5
d_gene: TRBD1
abundance: .
v_gene: TRBV9
len: 16
CDR3aa: CASSLGPGTDHQPQHF
CDR3nt: TGTGCCAGCAGCCTTGGTCCCGGGACAGACCATCAGCCCCAGCATTTT

j_gene: TRBJ1-1
d_gene: .
abundance: .
v_gene: TRBV6-5
len: 14
CDR3aa: CASSYSAGVRGAFF
CDR3nt: TGTGCCAGCAGTTACTCGGCAGGGGTCCGGGGAGCTTTCTTT

j_gene: TRBJ1-1
d_gene: .
abundance: .
v_gene: TRBV6-5
len: 13
CDR3aa: CASRETLPTEAFF
CDR3nt: TGTGCCAGCAGAGAGACACTGCCGACTGAAGCTTTCTTT

j_gene: TRBJ2-1
d_gene: TRBD2
abundance: .
v_gene: TRBV5-1
len: 18
CDR3aa: CASSLGELAGAVSNEQFF
CDR3nt: TGCGCCAGCAGCTTGGGAGAACTAGCGGGAGCAGTGTCCAATGAGCAGTTCTTC

j_gene: TRBJ1-3
d_gene: TRBD1
abundance: .
v_gene: TRBV11-2
len: 15
CDR3aa: CASSPVTGGRNTIYF
CDR3nt: TGTGCCAGCAGCCCCGTCACAGGGGGCAGAAACACCATATATTTT

j_gene: TRBJ1-4
d_gene: TRBD1
abundance: few
v_gene: TRBV5-4
len: 16
CDR3aa: CASSKGQGLTNEKLFF
CDR3nt: TGTGCCAGCTCCAAAGGACAGGGGCTAACTAATGAAAAACTGTTTTTT

j_gene: TRBJ2-1
d_gene: .
abundance: .
v_gene: TRBV5-1
len: 16
CDR3aa: CASSLDGLVSYNEQFF
CDR3nt: TGCGCCAGCAGCTTGGACGGACTCGTATCCTACAATGAGCAGTTCTTC

j_gene: TRBJ2-1
d_gene: TRBD2
abundance: .
v_gene: TRBV5-4
len: 18
CDR3aa: CASSRLAGGSSSYNEQFF
CDR3nt: TGTGCCAGCAGCCGGCTAGCGGGGGGCAGTAGCTCCTACAATGAGCAGTTCTTC

j_gene: TRBJ2-7
d_gene: TRBD1
abundance: .
v_gene: TRBV7-9
len: 12
CDR3aa: CASSLAIQGAYF
CDR3nt: TGTGCCAGCAGCTTAGCTATACAGGGGGCCTACTTC

j_gene: TRBJ2-3
d_gene: TRBD1
abundance: .
v_gene: TRBV5-1
len: 16
CDR3aa: CASSSRTGRSTDTQYF
CDR3nt: TGCGCCAGCAGCTCCAGGACAGGGAGGTCCACAGATACGCAGTATTTT

j_gene: TRBJ2-7
d_gene: TRBD1
abundance: .
v_gene: TRBV2
len: 14
CDR3aa: CASRRTTGGNEQYF
CDR3nt: TGTGCCAGCCGCCGTACGACAGGGGGCAACGAGCAGTACTTC

j_gene: TRBJ2-1
d_gene: .
abundance: .
v_gene: TRBV7-9
len: 13
CDR3aa: CASSTVLEGKQFF
CDR3nt: TGTGCCAGCAGCACCGTTCTAGAGGGAAAGCAGTTCTTC

j_gene: TRBJ2-1
d_gene: TRBD2
abundance: .
v_gene: TRBV10-1
len: 16
CDR3aa: CASSDPASGTGREQFF
CDR3nt: TGCGCCAGCAGTGACCCGGCTAGCGGGACGGGTAGGGAGCAGTTCTTC

j_gene: TRBJ1-1
d_gene: .
abundance: .
v_gene: TRBV5-4
len: 14
CDR3aa: CASTIMGQNTEAFF
CDR3nt: TGTGCCAGCACCATAATGGGGCAGAACACTGAAGCTTTCTTT

j_gene: TRBJ1-5
d_gene: .
abundance: .
v_gene: TRBV5-6
len: 16
CDR3aa: CASSFQGSGSNQPQHF
CDR3nt: TGTGCCAGCAGCTTCCAGGGTTCGGGTAGCAATCAGCCCCAGCATTTT

j_gene: TRBJ2-3
d_gene: .
abundance: .
v_gene: TRBV2
len: 14
CDR3aa: CASSYISSTDTQYF
CDR3nt: TGTGCCAGCTCGTACATTTCTAGCACAGATACGCAGTATTTT

j_gene: TRBJ2-2
d_gene: .
abundance: .
v_gene: TRBV7-2
len: 13
CDR3aa: CASSSLPSGELFF
CDR3nt: TGTGCCAGCAGCTCCCTTCCCAGCGGGGAGCTGTTTTTT

j_gene: TRBJ1-5
d_gene: TRBD1
abundance: .
v_gene: TRBV6-1
len: 15
CDR3aa: CARCARGYSNQPQHF
CDR3nt: TGTGCCCGCTGCGCCAGGGGGTATAGCAATCAGCCCCAGCATTTT

j_gene: TRBJ2-1
d_gene: TRBD2
abundance: .
v_gene: TRBV7-2
len: 16
CDR3aa: CASSLDGSIISGRQFF
CDR3nt: TGTGCCAGCAGCTTAGACGGCAGTATTATCAGCGGGAGACAGTTCTTC

j_gene: TRBJ1-3
d_gene: .
abundance: .
v_gene: TRBV5-8
len: 15
CDR3aa: CASSLRYLSGNTIYF
CDR3nt: TGTGCCAGCAGCTTGCGTTACTTATCGGGGAACACCATATATTTT

j_gene: TRBJ1-1
d_gene: .
abundance: .
v_gene: TRBV7-2
len: 15
CDR3aa: CASSLVVSGNTEAFF
CDR3nt: TGTGCCAGCAGCTTAGTCGTGTCGGGGAACACTGAAGCTTTCTTT

j_gene: TRBJ2-2
d_gene: .
abundance: .
v_gene: TRBV30
len: 15
CDR3aa: CAWSVAALTAGELFF
CDR3nt: TGTGCCTGGAGTGTCGCGGCCCTCACGGCCGGGGAGCTGTTTTTT

j_gene: TRBJ2-7
d_gene: TRBD1
abundance: .
v_gene: TRBV27
len: 14
CDR3aa: CASSRTGQTYEQYF
CDR3nt: TGTGCCAGCAGCCGGACGGGACAGACCTACGAGCAGTACTTC

j_gene: TRBJ1-2
d_gene: .
abundance: .
v_gene: TRBV5-1
len: 14
CDR3aa: CASSLYGGDYGYTF
CDR3nt: TGCGCCAGCAGCTTGTACGGGGGGGACTATGGCTACACCTTC

j_gene: TRBJ1-5
d_gene: .
abundance: .
v_gene: TRBV6-1
len: 16
CDR3aa: CASSVSFGLTNQPQHF
CDR3nt: TGTGCCAGCAGTGTTTCCTTCGGACTGACCAATCAGCCCCAGCATTTT

j_gene: TRBJ1-6
d_gene: .
abundance: .
v_gene: TRBV6-5
len: 15
CDR3aa: CASSYFGRVNSPLHF
CDR3nt: TGTGCCAGCAGTTACTTCGGCAGGGTTAATTCACCCCTCCACTTT

j_gene: TRBJ2-1
d_gene: TRBD2
abundance: .
v_gene: TRBV6-5
len: 14
CDR3aa: CASSPSGIYNEQFF
CDR3nt: TGTGCCAGCAGTCCTAGCGGGATTTACAATGAGCAGTTCTTC

j_gene: TRBJ1-2
d_gene: .
abundance: .
v_gene: TRBV5-1
len: 14
CDR3aa: CASSLGQGSGGYTF
CDR3nt: TGCGCCAGCAGCTTGGGGCAGGGATCGGGTGGCTACACCTTC

j_gene: TRBJ2-3
d_gene: .
abundance: .
v_gene: TRBV29-1
len: 15
CDR3aa: CSVGLVAGHTDTQYF
CDR3nt: TGCAGCGTCGGACTCGTGGCGGGGCACACAGATACGCAGTATTTT

j_gene: TRBJ1-6
d_gene: TRBD1
abundance: .
v_gene: TRBV6-1
len: 15
CDR3aa: CASSDRGSYNSPLHF
CDR3nt: TGTGCCAGCAGTGACAGGGGGTCCTATAATTCACCCCTCCACTTT

j_gene: TRBJ1-2
d_gene: TRBD1
abundance: .
v_gene: TRBV7-2
len: 15
CDR3aa: CASSPGSRGHYGYTF
CDR3nt: TGTGCCAGCAGCCCGGGGAGCAGGGGGCACTATGGCTACACCTTC

j_gene: TRBJ1-1
d_gene: .
abundance: .
v_gene: TRBV7-9
len: 15
CDR3aa: CASSFVLPRNTEAFF
CDR3nt: TGTGCCAGCAGCTTCGTCCTTCCTAGGAACACTGAAGCTTTCTTT

j_gene: TRBJ2-7
d_gene: TRBD2
abundance: .
v_gene: TRBV6-1
len: 15
CDR3aa: CASSEGLAATYEQYF
CDR3nt: TGTGCCAGCAGTGAAGGACTAGCGGCTACCTACGAGCAGTACTTC

j_gene: TRBJ1-2
d_gene: .
abundance: .
v_gene: TRBV6-5
len: 15
CDR3aa: CASTTGVSPLYGYTF
CDR3nt: TGTGCCAGCACCACAGGCGTCAGCCCCCTCTATGGCTACACCTTC

j_gene: TRBJ1-6
d_gene: .
abundance: .
v_gene: TRBV7-2
len: 16
CDR3aa: CASSKGGDAYNSPLHF
CDR3nt: TGTGCCAGCAGCAAGGGGGGGGACGCCTATAATTCACCCCTCCACTTT

j_gene: TRBJ2-7
d_gene: .
abundance: .
v_gene: TRBV5-1
len: 14
CDR3aa: CASSLGRTEYEQYF
CDR3nt: TGCGCCAGCAGCTTGGGGAGGACAGAATACGAGCAGTACTTC

j_gene: TRBJ1-2
d_gene: .
abundance: .
v_gene: TRBV2
len: 13
CDR3aa: CASIRQINYGYTF
CDR3nt: TGTGCCAGCATTCGACAGATTAACTATGGCTACACCTTC

j_gene: TRBJ1-4
d_gene: .
abundance: .
v_gene: TRBV18
len: 16
CDR3aa: CASSPRQASTNEKLFF
CDR3nt: TGTGCCAGCTCACCAAGACAGGCGTCAACTAATGAAAAACTGTTTTTT

j_gene: TRBJ1-1
d_gene: .
abundance: .
v_gene: TRBV28
len: 13
CDR3aa: CASVRGIVTEAFF
CDR3nt: TGTGCCAGCGTAAGAGGTATCGTCACTGAAGCTTTCTTT

j_gene: TRBJ2-3
d_gene: .
abundance: .
v_gene: TRBV27
len: 16
CDR3aa: CASRPLIRESTDTQYF
CDR3nt: TGTGCCAGCAGACCCCTTATCCGGGAGTCGACAGATACGCAGTATTTT

j_gene: TRBJ1-4
d_gene: .
abundance: .
v_gene: TRBV6-5
len: 12
CDR3aa: CASSGSYEKLFF
CDR3nt: TGTGCCAGCAGTGGCTCCTATGAAAAACTGTTTTTT

j_gene: TRBJ2-5
d_gene: .
abundance: few
v_gene: TRBV9
len: 13
CDR3aa: CASSAYSQETQYF
CDR3nt: TGTGCCAGCAGCGCATACTCACAAGAGACCCAGTACTTC

j_gene: TRBJ2-1
d_gene: TRBD1
abundance: .
v_gene: TRBV7-3
len: 16
CDR3aa: CASSLVPGQGVDEQFF
CDR3nt: TGTGCCAGCAGCCTAGTTCCGGGACAGGGGGTCGATGAGCAGTTCTTC

j_gene: TRBJ1-5
d_gene: .
abundance: .
v_gene: TRBV2
len: 15
CDR3aa: CASALGGLSNQPQHF
CDR3nt: TGTGCCAGCGCCCTGGGTGGACTTAGCAATCAGCCCCAGCATTTT

j_gene: TRBJ2-2
d_gene: TRBD2
abundance: .
v_gene: TRBV5-4
len: 19
CDR3aa: CASSLDPGDTGLASGELFF
CDR3nt: TGTGCCAGCAGCTTGGATCCCGGAGATACGGGACTAGCCTCCGGGGAGCTGTTTTTT

j_gene: TRBJ1-1
d_gene: .
abundance: .
v_gene: TRBV11-3
len: 15
CDR3aa: CASSLGQARNTEAFF
CDR3nt: TGTGCCAGCAGCTTAGGGCAGGCGAGAAACACTGAAGCTTTCTTT

j_gene: TRBJ2-7
d_gene: .
abundance: few
v_gene: TRBV11-2
len: 14
CDR3aa: CASSLGTGTYEQYF
CDR3nt: TGTGCCAGCAGCCTTGGTACAGGGACCTACGAGCAGTACTTC

j_gene: TRBJ2-7
d_gene: .
abundance: .
v_gene: TRBV21-1
len: 17
CDR3aa: CASSKAPTDRPLYEQYF
CDR3nt: TGTGCCAGCAGCAAAGCGCCTACGGACAGACCCCTCTACGAGCAGTACTTC

j_gene: TRBJ2-1
d_gene: TRBD2
abundance: .
v_gene: TRBV5-5
len: 13
CDR3aa: CASSRTSYNEQFF
CDR3nt: TGTGCCAGCAGCCGGACTAGCTACAATGAGCAGTTCTTC

j_gene: TRBJ1-2
d_gene: .
abundance: .
v_gene: TRBV2
len: 11
CDR3aa: CASSVYYGYTF
CDR3nt: TGTGCCAGCAGTGTTTATTATGGCTACACCTTC

j_gene: TRBJ2-1
d_gene: TRBD2
abundance: .
v_gene: TRBV11-2
len: 14
CDR3aa: CASRGLGSYNEQFF
CDR3nt: TGTGCCAGCAGGGGACTAGGTTCCTACAATGAGCAGTTCTTC

j_gene: TRBJ2-2
d_gene: .
abundance: .
v_gene: TRBV7-3
len: 14
CDR3aa: CASSLRGGTGELFF
CDR3nt: TGTGCCAGCAGCTTAAGAGGCGGCACCGGGGAGCTGTTTTTT